This is a list of T cell receptor beta chains from one sample in a study of Graves' ophthalmopathy and Graves' hyperthyroidism. TCRdb processed the multiplex PCR reads anew with MiXCR; each CDR3 protein has one entry. The table lists around 400,000 distinct CDR3 sequences, about 21% of them singletons. The sample consisted of peripheral blood. These receptors were taken from a young woman with stable Graves' hyperthyroidism. CDR3s include the opening cysteine and the closing phenylalanine or tryptophan. D genes are given only for firm matches. Size is omitted from some rows. Given values are once, few, many or a class for expanded clones.

J	D	length	V	size	CDR3	DNA
TRBJ1-1	NA	13	TRBV20-1	many	CSADILQNTEAFF	TGCAGTGCTGACATTCTGCAGAACACTGAAGCTTTCTTT
TRBJ2-7	NA	16	TRBV18	few	CASSATRGSGNYEQYF	TGTGCCAGCTCCGCCACCCGGGGATCAGGGAATTACGAGCAGTACTTC
TRBJ2-7	TRBD2	14	TRBV12-3/TRBV12-4	many	CASSYSGPSYEQYF	TGTGCCAGCAGTTATAGCGGGCCCTCCTACGAGCAGTACTTC
TRBJ2-5	TRBD2	13	TRBV3-1	many	CASSQRHGRDQYF	TGTGCCAGCAGCCAAAGGCACGGGAGGGACCAGTACTTC
TRBJ2-2	NA	11	TRBV2	few	CASAYTGELFF	TGTGCCAGCGCCTACACCGGGGAGCTGTTTTTT
TRBJ1-6	NA	15	TRBV7-9	few	CASSLGPSNNSPLHF	TGTGCCAGCAGCCTAGGGCCCTCCAATAATTCACCCCTCCACTTT
TRBJ1-2	NA	13	TRBV12-3/TRBV12-4	NA	CASSLEGTDGYTF	TGTGCCAGCAGTTTAGAAGGGACCGATGGCTACACCTTC
TRBJ2-7	NA	13	TRBV12-3/TRBV12-4	NA	CASSFMGQDEQYF	TGTGCCAGCAGTTTCATGGGGCAAGACGAGCAGTACTTC
TRBJ2-7	NA	14	TRBV6-5	many	CASSYTALGGEQYF	TGTGCCAGCAGTTACACGGCGTTGGGAGGCGAGCAGTACTTC
TRBJ1-5	NA	13	TRBV11-2	many	CASSYQSNQPQHF	TGTGCCAGCAGTTATCAGAGTAATCAGCCCCAGCATTTT
TRBJ2-7	TRBD2	15	TRBV28	many	CASSRGLAGSYEQYF	TGTGCCAGCAGCAGGGGACTAGCGGGTTCCTACGAGCAGTACTTC
TRBJ1-2	NA	13	TRBV29-1	many	CSGQQTLGNGYTF	TGCAGCGGTCAACAAACATTAGGAAATGGCTACACCTTC
TRBJ1-6	NA	13	TRBV6-1	many	CASRRDRGSPLHF	TGTGCCAGCAGAAGGGACCGCGGTTCACCCCTCCACTTT
TRBJ2-7	TRBD1	15	TRBV28	many	CASSLLGTGAYEQYF	TGTGCCAGCAGTTTACTTGGGACAGGGGCCTACGAGCAGTACTTC
TRBJ2-7	TRBD1	15	TRBV9	NA	CASSVSGQGPYEQYF	TGTGCCAGCAGCGTATCAGGACAGGGGCCCTACGAGCAGTACTTC
TRBJ2-7	TRBD2	14	TRBV3-1	few	CASSPTGRAIEQYF	TGTGCCAGCAGCCCGACCGGGAGGGCCATCGAGCAGTACTTC
TRBJ2-2	TRBD1	17	TRBV9	many	CASSVGGTGANTGELFF	TGTGCCAGCAGCGTGGGGGGGACAGGGGCGAACACCGGGGAGCTGTTTTTT
TRBJ1-6	NA	15	TRBV6-1	NA	CASSDTGGGNSPLHF	TGTGCCAGCAGTGACACAGGTGGGGGTAATTCACCCCTCCACTTT
TRBJ2-5	TRBD2	18	TRBV27	NA	CASSSGRGGRARQETQYF	TGTGCCAGCAGTTCTGGACGTGGCGGGAGGGCCCGTCAAGAGACCCAGTACTTC
TRBJ2-7	TRBD1	14	TRBV7-9	NA	CAISLDRGPYEQYF	TGTGCCATCAGCCTTGACAGGGGGCCCTACGAGCAGTACTTC
TRBJ2-5	TRBD2	13	TRBV30	few	CAWKLAFGETQYF	TGTGCCTGGAAACTAGCGTTCGGGGAGACCCAGTACTTC
TRBJ2-5	TRBD2	14	TRBV9	many	CASSDGTRRETQYF	TGTGCCAGCAGCGACGGGACTAGGAGAGAGACCCAGTACTTC
TRBJ2-7	NA	12	TRBV2	many	CASSEALHEQYF	TGTGCCAGCAGTGAAGCTCTCCACGAGCAGTACTTC
TRBJ2-2	NA	12	TRBV6-5	many	CASRYNTGELFF	TGTGCCAGCAGATATAACACCGGGGAGCTGTTTTTT
TRBJ2-2	TRBD2	14	TRBV19	many	CASTSSGYTGELFF	TGTGCCAGTACGTCTAGCGGTTACACCGGGGAGCTGTTTTTT
TRBJ2-7	TRBD1	16	TRBV28	few	CASSLLPGQGTYEQYF	TGTGCCAGCAGTTTATTACCGGGACAGGGAACCTACGAGCAGTACTTC
TRBJ1-1	TRBD1	14	TRBV5-1	many	CASSPGQINTEAFF	TGCGCCAGCAGCCCGGGACAGATAAACACTGAAGCTTTCTTT
TRBJ2-7	NA	15	TRBV7-2	NA	CASSLGGDVSYEQYF	TGTGCCAGCAGCTTAGGGGGGGACGTCTCCTACGAGCAGTACTTC
TRBJ2-2	TRBD2	17	TRBV6-1	NA	CASRPTSGARNTGELFF	TGTGCCAGCAGGCCGACTAGCGGGGCGCGAAACACCGGGGAGCTGTTTTTT
TRBJ2-5	TRBD2	14	TRBV6-2/TRBV6-3	many	CASTPTSGRKTQYF	TGTGCCAGCACCCCGACTAGCGGGAGAAAGACCCAGTACTTC
TRBJ2-5	TRBD2	14	TRBV7-2	many	CASSLALAGGTPYF	TGTGCCAGCAGCTTAGCACTAGCGGGGGGCACCCCGTACTTC
TRBJ2-7	NA	14	TRBV30	NA	CAWRGEQGNYEQYF	TGTGCCTGGAGGGGGGAGCAGGGAAACTACGAGCAGTACTTC
TRBJ1-5	NA	17	TRBV27	many	CASSLSSGTSPLWPQHF	TGTGCCAGCAGTTTATCGAGCGGGACCTCACCCCTGTGGCCTCAGCATTTT
TRBJ2-7	TRBD2	15	TRBV20-1	many	CSASRGGSLSYEQYF	TGCAGTGCTAGCCGGGGCGGGAGCCTCTCCTACGAGCAGTACTTC
TRBJ1-2	NA	13	TRBV30	NA	CACQKGFSYGYTF	TGTGCCTGCCAGAAGGGGTTCTCGTATGGCTACACCTTC
TRBJ2-2	TRBD2	16	TRBV24-1	NA	CATSGHRTSSTGELFF	TGTGCTACCAGTGGTCACCGGACTAGTAGCACCGGGGAGCTGTTTTTT
TRBJ2-2	TRBD1	16	TRBV6-5	few	CASSYSDRAGTGELFF	TGTGCCAGCAGTTACTCGGACAGGGCCGGCACCGGGGAGCTGTTTTTT
TRBJ2-2	NA	13	TRBV11-2	many	CASGGGGTGELFF	TGTGCCAGCGGGGGGGGCGGCACCGGGGAGCTGTTTTTT
TRBJ2-5	NA	12	TRBV7-2	many	CASSSPWGTQYF	TGTGCCAGCAGCTCCCCCTGGGGGACCCAGTACTTC
TRBJ2-7	NA	15	TRBV15	many	CATSRGGAENYEQYF	TGTGCCACCAGCAGAGGGGGGGCAGAAAACTACGAGCAGTACTTC
TRBJ1-2	NA	15	TRBV18	NA	CASSPIRSEGYGYTF	TGTGCCAGCTCACCAATCAGGTCCGAGGGATATGGCTACACCTTC
TRBJ1-1	TRBD1	15	TRBV12-3/TRBV12-4	many	CASRGTGGMDTEAFF	TGTGCCAGCAGGGGGACAGGGGGCATGGACACTGAAGCTTTCTTT
TRBJ2-5	TRBD2	14	TRBV20-1	few	CSAGTSGVKETQYF	TGCAGTGCTGGGACTAGCGGGGTGAAAGAGACCCAGTACTTC
TRBJ2-5	NA	14	TRBV6-5	many	CASQTSFGIETQYF	TGTGCCAGCCAGACCTCTTTCGGGATAGAGACCCAGTACTTC
TRBJ1-2	NA	11	TRBV30	NA	CAWRPGTHLTF	TGTGCCTGGAGACCCGGGACACATCTCACCTTC